This T cell receptor (beta chain) was sequenced during a study of cytomegalovirus exposure and HLA in healthy donors. Findings of the study overall: Of the V segments, some could not be distinguished, including TRBV6-2 and TRBV6-3, and were excluded. Cytomegalovirus-associated status was assigned to about 170 TCR beta chains. Several of the most significant clusters appeared, in a later analysis, to be linked to common viral pathogens. Researchers had no immune exposure information except CMV serostatus available.

13 Jbeta primers and 60 Vbeta primers were used for the PCR. Data came from immunoSEQ multiplex PCR; TCRdb stores just in-frame clones and leaves some out. The sample records 150,000 to 200,000 clones, around four fifths being singletons. Germline V gene data show CDR1 as SEHNR and CDR2 as FQNEAQ (reference sequence). This CDR3 spans 15 amino acids. Trimming removed 3 bases from V and 7 bases from J; junction bases left unmatched: 10. Points on this clone: Its target is unknown.

The sequence came from a female donor in good health and CMV-seronegative. Sequencing used PBMCs. V is TRBV7-9 and J is TRBJ2-5; 8 nucleotides agree with TRBD2. The CDR3 is CASSLGGAGAPTQYF. DNA for the CDR3: TGTGCCAGCAGCTTGGGGGGAGCGGGGGCACCGACCCAGTACTTC.